These 26 T cell receptor beta chains were sequenced from one sample in a study of cytomegalovirus exposure and HLA in healthy donors. PCR involved 60 Vbeta and 13 Jbeta primers. Assay used: immunoSEQ multiplex PCR; TCRdb lists only in-frame clones, some missing. The data hold roughly 100,000 clones, with around 75% observed a single time. Sequenced input: PBMCs. These receptors all come from a man in his forties in good health and CMV-seronegative.

The CDR3 nucleotides read TGTGCCAGCAGTGAAGGAGGTTCGAACACTGAAGCTTTCTTT. This translates into CASSEGGSNTEAFF. V and J are TRBV6-1 and TRBJ1-1; D not resolved. The V and J ends lost 1 base and 1 base respectively, with 7 bases between them. CDR1 is MNHNS, CDR2 SASEGT, per germline. The CDR3 has 14 amino acids.

The CDR3 is CASSVGGGGKNEQFF. In DNA form, the CDR3 reads TGTGCCAGCAGCGTAGGGGGCGGGGGGAAAAATGAGCAGTTCTTC. The rearrangement links TRBV9 to TRBJ2-1; TRBD2 matches at 8 bases. CDR3 size: 15 residues. Germline-derived CDR1 and CDR2 are SGDLS and YYNGEE. V dropped 0 bases and J dropped 7; count of bases not matched to a gene: 6.

This chain uses TRBV7-8 with TRBJ1-6; TRBD1 matches at 8 bases. The CDR3 contains 15 residues. CDR1 is SGHVS, CDR2 FQNEAQ, per germline. Trimming took 3 bases from V and 3 from J; bases not matched to a gene: 1. CDR3: CASSFGQGYNSPLHF. The CDR3 DNA follows: TGTGCCAGCAGCTTTGGACAGGGCTATAATTCACCCCTCCACTTT.

The chain links TRBV2 to TRBJ1-2, with 9 bases lining up with TRBD1. There are 14 residues in the CDR3. V lost 5 bases and J lost 8; bases outside the gene matches: 9. Looked up from germline, CDR1 is SNHLY and CDR2 is FYNNEI. As DNA, the CDR3 is TGTGCCAGCAGTAATTGGGACAGGGCCTCCGGCTACACCTTC. Translating gives CASSNWDRASGYTF.

The V and J genes are TRBV11-2 and TRBJ1-4; 8 nucleotides align to TRBD1. The J segment lost 8 bases and the V segment lost 5 bases, leaving 10 bases of the junction unmatched. The CDR3 runs to 15 residues. CDR1 is SGHAT and CDR2 is FQNNGV in the germline V gene. The CDR3 coding sequence is TGTGCCAGCAGCCCGCAAGGACAGGGTGGGGAAAAACTGTTTTTT. Amino acid sequence: CASSPQGQGGEKLFF.

This clone was seen more than once but under ten times. The J gene is TRBJ2-1, the V gene TRBV15, with 10 bases identical to TRBD2. The V and J ends lost 0 bases and 8 bases, in that order; junction bases with no gene match: 7. The CDR3 totals 16 residues. Germline loops: CDR1 LNHNV, CDR2 YYDKDF (reference sequence). As DNA, the CDR3 is TGTGCCACCAGCAGAGAAGGGAGCGGGGGGGCCGATGAGCAGTTCTTC. As protein: CATSREGSGGADEQFF. Drawing the rest from reference TRBV15 and TRBJ2-1, the complete variable domain is DAMVIQNPRYQVTQFGKPVTLSCSQTLNHNVMYWYQQKSSQAPKLLFHYYDKDFNNEADTPDNFQSRRPNTSFCFLDIRSPGLGDTAMYLCATSREGSGGADEQFFGPGTRLTVL.

This clone was recorded once. V gene TRBV18 combines with J gene TRBJ1-2, with 7 bases lining up with TRBD1. From germline, CDR1 is KGHSH and CDR2 LQKENI. The V and J ends lost 1 base and 2 bases, in that order; junction bases with no gene match: 1. The CDR3 consists of 14 residues. CDR3 coding DNA: TGTGCCAGCTCACCACAGGGGGCAAACTATGGCTACACCTTC. Amino acids: CASSPQGANYGYTF.

The chain is built from TRBV19 and TRBJ2-7; 10 bases are shared with TRBD1. The CDR3 sequence is 15 residues long. Per the germline V gene, CDR1 is LNHDA and CDR2 is SQIVND (reference sequence). Trimming took 4 bases from V and 2 from J; bases not matched to a gene: 5. The CDR3 DNA sequence: TGTGCCAGTAGTACAACCGGGACAGGGGCCTACGAGCAGTACTTC. This codes for CASSTTGTGAYEQYF.

This chain uses TRBV2 with TRBJ1-2; the D is unclear. CDR3 size: 14 residues. Between the trimmed V and J ends, which lost 3 bases and 6 bases, there was a span of 14 bases. Germline V lookup: CDR1 SNHLY, CDR2 FYNNEI. The CDR3 is CASSERTPEDGYTF. In DNA, the CDR3 is TGTGCCAGCAGTGAGCGGACTCCTGAGGATGGCTACACCTTC.

This clone was observed a few times. The chain joins TRBV10-3 to TRBJ1-6, with unresolved D. The V end was cut by 1 base, the J end by 5 bases, with 6 bases between. This CDR3 region has 14 residues. The germline gives CDR1 ENHRY, CDR2 SYGVKD. In DNA form, the CDR3 reads TGTGCCATCAGTGAGTACGGTCATAATTCACCCCTCCACTTT. Translation: CAISEYGHNSPLHF.

V is TRBV19 and J is TRBJ2-7; 10 bases agree with TRBD1. J was trimmed by 3 bases and V by 6 bases; bases with no gene match: 8. This CDR3 has 15 amino acids. Germline V gene lookup returns CDR1 LNHDA and CDR2 SQIVND (reference sequence). CDR3 residues: CASSPMDRGSYEQYF. CDR3 DNA sequence: TGTGCCAGTAGCCCAATGGACAGGGGGAGCTACGAGCAGTACTTC.

The CDR3 region has the DNA TGTGCCAGCAGCGTAGGGGACAGGGCATACGAGCAGTACTTC. Its protein is CASSVGDRAYEQYF. This chain links TRBV9 with TRBJ2-7, with 9 bases aligning to TRBD1. J lost 4 bases, V lost 0 bases, and 2 bases had no gene match. The germline CDR1 and CDR2 sequences are SGDLS and YYNGEE. The CDR3 is 14 amino acids.

The rearrangement joins TRBV5-1 to TRBJ2-3; 10 positions agree with TRBD2. The germline gives CDR1 SGHRS, CDR2 YFSETQ. The CDR3 is 15 amino acids. The V segment lost 5 bases and the J segment 5 bases; nucleotides outside the gene matches: 8. CDR3 bases: TGCGCCAGCAGTTATACTAGCGGGGTGAAAGATACGCAGTATTTT. Translation: CASSYTSGVKDTQYF. Together with reference TRBV5-1 and TRBJ2-3, the CDR3 gives the full variable domain: KAGVTQTPRYLIKTRGQQVTLSCSPISGHRSVSWYQQTPGQGLQFLFEYFSETQRNKGNFPGRFSGRQFSNSRSEMNVSTLELGDSALYLCASSYTSGVKDTQYFGPGTRLTVL.

The CDR3 nucleotides are TGTGCCAGCAGCTTTCTAGCGGGGGCTACCGGGGAGCTGTTTTTT. Its protein is CASSFLAGATGELFF. This chain links TRBV7-2 with TRBJ2-2, with 10 bases matching TRBD2. V gave up 3 bases and J gave up 5 bases; unmatched junction bases: 3. The CDR3 is 15 amino acids. Germline assignment: CDR1 SGHTA and CDR2 FQGNSA.

This clone was detected only a few times. The chain links TRBV7-6 to TRBJ2-3; 8 bases are shared with TRBD2. Germline V gene lookup returns CDR1 SGHVS and CDR2 FNYEAQ. The trim removed 4 bases at V and 3 bases at J, leaving 3 bases unmatched. The CDR3 runs 14 residues. The CDR3 is CASSSLAGTDTQYF. The CDR3 nucleotides read TGTGCCAGCAGCTCCCTAGCGGGTACAGATACGCAGTATTTT.

The V and J genes are TRBV4-1 and TRBJ2-4, with 7 bases identical to TRBD1. V shed 4 bases and J 4 bases; nucleotides not matched to a gene: 7. Germline V gene data show CDR1 as MGHRA and CDR2 as YSYEKL. This CDR3 contains 15 residues. The CDR3 protein is CASSLDGTVKNIQYF. The CDR3 DNA sequence: TGCGCCAGCAGCCTCGACGGGACAGTAAAAAACATTCAGTACTTC.

This rearrangement joins TRBV4-1 to TRBJ2-7; 12 bases are a match to TRBD2. The CDR3 spans 19 residues. The ends lost 1 base at V and 3 bases at J; junction bases unmatched: 13. The V gene's germline CDR1 is MGHRA and CDR2 YSYEKL. The CDR3 sequence: CASSQGSITSGGLFYEQYF. CDR3 nucleotides: TGCGCCAGCAGCCAAGGCTCTATAACTAGCGGGGGGCTTTTCTACGAGCAGTACTTC.

This clone was seen a single time. V gene TRBV5-1 combines with J gene TRBJ2-5; TRBD2 matches 12 bases. The germline V gene has CDR1 SGHRS and CDR2 YFSETQ. This CDR3 contains 17 residues. The junction had 3 bases not matched to a gene; V was cut back by 0 bases and J by 0 bases. CDR3 amino acids: CASSLAGLAGNQETQYF. The CDR3 nucleotides are TGCGCCAGCAGCTTGGCCGGACTAGCGGGGAACCAAGAGACCCAGTACTTC.

This clone came up a few times. This chain uses TRBV7-9 with TRBJ1-4, with 8 nucleotides matching TRBD1. V was pared by 2 bases and J by 5 bases, with 7 bases of the junction left unmatched. The CDR3 sequence is 16 residues long. Germline V lookup: CDR1 SEHNR, CDR2 FQNEAQ (reference sequence). CDR3 in amino acids: CASSLTPGQENEKLFF. The DNA for the CDR3 is TGTGCCAGCAGCTTAACTCCGGGACAGGAGAATGAAAAACTGTTTTTT.

The genes are TRBV5-1 and TRBJ1-2, with 11 positions matching TRBD1. Germline values: CDR1 SGHRS, CDR2 YFSETQ. This CDR3 region has 15 residues. With 0 bases clipped from V and 6 bases from J, the junction kept 4 bases outside the gene matches. CDR3 DNA: TGCGCCAGCAGCTTGGGGGACAGGGGGGTCCATGGCTACACCTTC. Amino acids: CASSLGDRGVHGYTF.

This rearrangement joins TRBV9 to TRBJ1-3; D unresolved. CDR3 size: 16 residues. V was trimmed by 2 bases and J by 0 bases, leaving 12 bases between them. CDR1 is SGDLS, CDR2 YYNGEE, per germline. Here the CDR3 reads CASSVNSPSSGNTIYF. As DNA, the CDR3 is TGTGCCAGCAGCGTTAACAGCCCGTCCTCTGGAAACACCATATATTTT.

This CDR3 is CATSRVSGGSTDTQYF. The DNA of the CDR3 is TGTGCCACCAGCAGAGTCTCAGGGGGAAGCACAGATACGCAGTATTTT. The chain combines TRBV15 with TRBJ2-3; 7 positions agree with TRBD1. Germline trimming cut 1 base from V and 0 bases from J; bases unmatched to any gene: 4. This CDR3 region has 16 residues. Germline V gives CDR1 LNHNV, CDR2 YYDKDF (reference sequence). The full variable domain, rest sourced from reference TRBV15 and TRBJ2-3, is DAMVIQNPRYQVTQFGKPVTLSCSQTLNHNVMYWYQQKSSQAPKLLFHYYDKDFNNEADTPDNFQSRRPNTSFCFLDIRSPGLGDTAMYLCATSRVSGGSTDTQYFGPGTRLTVL.

The rearrangement links TRBV15 to TRBJ1-2; no reliable D call. Deletions cut 3 bases from V and 5 bases from J, with 7 bases between. The CDR3 consists of 12 residues. Germline assignment: CDR1 LNHNV and CDR2 YYDKDF (reference sequence). CDR3: CATSRGLYGYTF. In nucleotides, the CDR3 is TGTGCCACCAGCAGGGGCCTTTATGGCTACACCTTC.

This clone came up a few times. The rearrangement links TRBV4-1 to TRBJ2-6; possibly TRBD1 for D (5 bases). V lost 7 bases, J lost 0 bases, and 19 bases lay in between. The CDR3 consists of 18 residues. Germline V gene sequence: CDR1 MGHRA, CDR2 YSYEKL. The CDR3 region has the DNA TGCGCCAGCAATTCCCCAGGGCGATCATTCTCTGGGGCCAACGTCCTGACTTTC. Its translation is CASNSPGRSFSGANVLTF.

The chain employs TRBV5-1 and TRBJ2-1; 10 bases are a match to TRBD2. The V gene end was trimmed by 5 bases and the J gene end by 7 bases; junction bases not matched to a gene: 12. The CDR3 totals 16 residues. The V gene's germline CDR1 is SGHRS and CDR2 YFSETQ. The CDR3 sequence: CASSTSSSGGSNEQFF. For the CDR3, the DNA is TGCGCCAGCAGTACGAGCAGTAGCGGGGGGTCGAATGAGCAGTTCTTC.

The genes are TRBV5-5 and TRBJ2-3; the D gene is possibly TRBD2 (5 bases). CDR1 is SGHKS and CDR2 is YYEKEE in the germline V gene (reference sequence). The CDR3 sequence is 15 residues long. V was shortened by 0 bases and J by 0 bases, with 8 bases between the two germline ends. The CDR3 reads CASSLEGGSTDTQYF. CDR3 bases: TGTGCCAGCAGCTTGGAAGGAGGAAGCACAGATACGCAGTATTTT.